The 22 T cell receptor beta chains reported below all come from one sample, sequenced in a study of blood T cell repertoires in COVID-19. The table came from immunoSEQ multiplex PCR; TCRdb's copy has only in-frame clones and leaves some out. The sample consists of about 240,000 clones, over 80% of them appearing once. Material: peripheral blood. The receptor source for this set is a woman aged 60-75 years with active or convalescent COVID-19.

The chain joins TRBV11-3 to TRBJ2-1; D remains ambiguous. V dropped 2 bases and J dropped 3 bases, with 5 bases sitting between them. Per germline, CDR1 SGHNT and CDR2 YENEEA. The CDR3 extends over 13 amino acids. The DNA of the CDR3 is TGTGCCAGCAGCTTAAACATCTACAATGAGCAGTTCTTC. The encoded protein is CASSLNIYNEQFF.

In its sample, this clone was seen once. The chain combines TRBV24-1 with TRBJ2-2, with TRBD1 matching over 7 bases. CDR3 length equals 15 residues. The germline CDR1 and CDR2 sequences are KGHDR and SFDVKD. V lost 2 bases and J lost 4; bases outside the gene matches: 3. CDR3 amino acids: CATSDSGTVTGELFF. The CDR3 nucleotides read TGTGCCACCAGTGATTCCGGGACAGTCACCGGGGAGCTGTTTTTT.

This chain connects TRBV29-1 to TRBJ2-5; 10 bases fit TRBD1. This CDR3 region has 13 residues. Germline V gene lookup returns CDR1 SQVTM and CDR2 ANQGSEA. The V segment lost 4 bases and the J segment 5 bases; nucleotides outside the gene matches: 4. CDR3 nucleotides: TGCAGCGTTGGGACAGGGGGATGGGAGACCCAGTACTTC. Its protein is CSVGTGGWETQYF.

This chain joins TRBV5-4 and TRBJ1-1; D not certain. The CDR3 is 11 residues long. Germline V CDR1 and CDR2: SGHNT, YYREEE (reference sequence). Trimming cost V 4 bases and J 1 base, with 2 bases left between them. CDR3 sequence reads: CASSQNTEAFF. DNA for the CDR3: TGTGCCAGCAGCCAGAACACTGAAGCTTTCTTT.

This chain connects TRBV12-5 to TRBJ2-7; tentatively, D is TRBD1 (6 bases). Trimming removed 0 bases at V and 0 bases at J, with 6 bases between. This CDR3 has 14 amino acids. Germline-derived CDR1 and CDR2 are LGHNT and FRNRAP. DNA for the CDR3: TGTGCTAGTGGTTTGGTACAGGGCTCCTACGAGCAGTACTTC. This encodes CASGLVQGSYEQYF.

The V gene is TRBV28, the J gene TRBJ1-2; TRBD1 aligns across 8 bases. The CDR3 sequence is 15 residues long. V gave up 2 bases and J gave up 4 bases; unmatched junction bases: 6. In germline, CDR1 is MDHEN, CDR2 SYDVKM. DNA of the CDR3: TGTGCCAGCAGTTTACAGGGGGCGCGGAGCTATGGCTACACCTTC. Protein product: CASSLQGARSYGYTF.

The chain joins TRBV3-1 (or the pseudogene TRBV3-2) to TRBJ2-3; 12 nucleotides line up with TRBD2. The germline gives CDR1 LGHDT, CDR2 YNNKEL (reference sequence). The V segment lost 4 bases and the J segment 4 bases; nucleotides outside the gene matches: 6. This CDR3 spans 16 amino acids. The CDR3 nucleotides are TGTGCCAGCAGCCCTCGGACTAGCGGGGCTTCAGATACGCAGTATTTT. This sequence encodes CASSPRTSGASDTQYF.

The chain is built from TRBV5-6 and TRBJ1-3; D remains unclear. Germline V CDR1 and CDR2: SGHDT, YYEEEE. V lost 3 bases to trimming and J lost 0 bases, with 13 bases between them. The CDR3 contains 16 residues. CDR3 sequence: CASSSLQVISGNTIYF. CDR3 sequence (DNA): TGTGCCAGCAGCTCACTGCAGGTGATCTCTGGAAACACCATATATTTT. Full variable domain (rest looked up from reference TRBV5-6 and TRBJ1-3): DAGVTQSPTHLIKTRGQQVTLRCSPKSGHDTVSWYQQALGQGPQFIFQYYEEEERQRGNFPDRFSGHQFPNYSSELNVNALLLGDSALYLCASSSLQVISGNTIYFGEGSWLTVV.

The J gene is TRBJ2-1, the V gene TRBV24-1; D perhaps matches TRBD1 (6 bases). The length of the CDR3 is 16 residues. Trimming took off 6 bases at V and 4 bases at J, with 18 bases between the two ends. The germline V gene encodes CDR1 KGHDR and CDR2 SFDVKD. This chain's CDR3 is CATSRTANGQYNEQFF. CDR3 coding DNA: TGTGCCACCAGTCGGACAGCGAACGGACAATACAATGAGCAGTTCTTC.

V gene TRBV14 combines with J gene TRBJ2-1; possibly TRBD2 for D (6 bases). V lost 0 bases and J 4 bases, leaving 16 bases between the germline ends. This CDR3 is built from 17 residues. Germline CDR1 reads SGHDN; CDR2 reads FVKESK. The CDR3 reads CASSQDGGPNTYNEQFF. CDR3 DNA sequence: TGTGCCAGCAGCCAAGACGGAGGGCCAAATACTTACAATGAGCAGTTCTTC.

The rearrangement links TRBV27 to TRBJ1-4; tentative D call: TRBD1 (5 bases). V was shortened by 1 base and J by 2 bases, with 8 bases between the two germline ends. The CDR3 loop spans 15 amino acids. CDR1 MNHEY and CDR2 SMNVEV come from the germline V gene (reference sequence). CDR3 sequence reads: CASSLFRDTNEKLFF. The CDR3 DNA follows: TGTGCCAGCAGTTTATTCAGGGATACTAATGAAAAACTGTTTTTT.

This clone was detected once. The chain combines TRBV3-1 (or the pseudogene TRBV3-2) with TRBJ2-3, with 8 bases lining up with TRBD2. V lost 3 bases, J lost 2 bases, and 22 bases stayed unmatched. Germline CDR1 reads LGHDT; CDR2 reads YNNKEL (reference sequence). This CDR3 has 21 amino acids. The CDR3 coding sequence is TGTGCCAGCAGCCACAGAAACCTTCAGAGAGGCGGGGGGATTTACACAGATACGCAGTATTTT. This gives the protein CASSHRNLQRGGGIYTDTQYF.

V and J are TRBV11-3 and TRBJ2-3; 12 bases are shared with TRBD2. The length of the CDR3 is 16 residues. Trimming removed 5 bases from V and 0 bases from J; junction bases left unmatched: 3. Looked up from germline, CDR1 is SGHNT and CDR2 is YENEEA. This CDR3 is CASSHGTSGSTDTQYF. The CDR3, as DNA: TGTGCCAGCAGCCACGGGACTAGCGGGAGCACAGATACGCAGTATTTT.

To note about this clone: In the same sample, other DNA sequences code for this CDR3. This chain uses TRBV6-6 with TRBJ2-7; TRBD2 might be the D (5 bases). Germline V gene data show CDR1 as MNHNY and CDR2 as SVGAGI (reference sequence). Trimming took off 2 bases at V and 0 bases at J, with 8 bases between the two ends. This CDR3 contains 14 residues. Written as DNA, the CDR3 is TGTGCCAGCAGTTACCGGCGGGTCTCCTACGAGCAGTACTTC. Protein: CASSYRRVSYEQYF.

The V and J genes are TRBV28 and TRBJ1-1; D not certain. The CDR3 is 13 residues long. Trimming stripped 4 bases from V and 0 bases from J, with 6 bases between. Per germline, CDR1 MDHEN and CDR2 SYDVKM. CDR3 nucleotides: TGTGCCAGCAGTTCCAGGATGAACACTGAAGCTTTCTTT. As protein: CASSSRMNTEAFF.

The V and J genes are TRBV28 and TRBJ2-7; 12 bases match TRBD2. The length of the CDR3 is 17 residues. J was trimmed by 3 bases and V by 6 bases; bases with no gene match: 12. Germline CDR1 is MDHEN and CDR2 is SYDVKM. The CDR3 nucleotides are TGTGCCAGCAGGTCACCCGGACTAGCGGGACCTTACTACGAGCAGTACTTC. It encodes CASRSPGLAGPYYEQYF.

The rearrangement joins TRBV5-4 to TRBJ2-7, with TRBD2 matching over 9 bases. CDR3 length: 15 amino acids. Germline CDR1 SGHNT, CDR2 YYREEE (reference sequence). J lost 5 bases, V lost 4 bases, and 10 bases had no gene match. The CDR3 reads CASSPRGAGGDEQYF. The CDR3 DNA reads TGTGCCAGCAGCCCCAGGGGAGCGGGAGGTGACGAGCAGTACTTC.

The chain combines TRBV30 with TRBJ1-5; possible D gene TRBD1, 6 bases. V lost 0 bases and J lost 4, with 10 bases in between. In germline, CDR1 is GTSNPN, CDR2 SVGIG (reference sequence). The CDR3 totals 14 residues. CDR3 region: CAWSVGQGNQPQHF. In DNA, the CDR3 is TGTGCCTGGAGTGTCGGTCAGGGGAATCAGCCCCAGCATTTT.

The gene calls are TRBV3-1 (or the pseudogene TRBV3-2) and TRBJ2-2; 9 bases are a match to TRBD2. Germline V gene data show CDR1 as LGHDT and CDR2 as YNNKEL (reference sequence). The CDR3 runs 16 residues. Trimming removed 4 bases from V and 3 bases from J; junction bases left unmatched: 6. The CDR3 DNA reads as TGTGCCAGCAGCCCCCGGACTAGCGCGGACACCGGGGAGCTGTTTTTT. Translation gives CASSPRTSADTGELFF.

The chain joins TRBV3-1 (or the pseudogene TRBV3-2) to TRBJ1-2, with TRBD1 identical over 9 bases. Unmatched junction bases numbered 5, after V lost 3 bases and J lost 0 bases. Germline V gives CDR1 LGHDT, CDR2 YNNKEL (reference sequence). This CDR3 is 16 amino acids long. The CDR3 DNA reads TGTGCCAGCAGCCAGGGACAGGGCATAGCTAACTATGGCTACACCTTC. It translates to CASSQGQGIANYGYTF.

The rearrangement links TRBV7-2 to TRBJ2-7, with 8 positions matching TRBD2. The CDR3 sequence is 14 residues long. V lost 4 bases and J lost 3; bases outside the gene matches: 5. Germline V gene data show CDR1 as SGHTA and CDR2 as FQGNSA. The CDR3 spells CASSSGLGNYEQYF. The DNA for the CDR3 is TGTGCCAGCAGCTCGGGACTAGGCAACTACGAGCAGTACTTC.

V usage is TRBV10-3 and J usage is TRBJ2-7; 9 bases agree with TRBD2. The CDR3 sequence is 15 residues long. Germline loops: CDR1 ENHRY, CDR2 SYGVKD. Trimming at V came to 6 bases and at J to 3 bases, leaving 9 bases not matched to a gene. In DNA, the CDR3 is TGTGCCATCAGCGCACCGGGACTAGCAGGCTACGAGCAGTACTTC. Its protein is CAISAPGLAGYEQYF.